This T cell receptor beta chain originates from a study of blood T cells in healthy people across ages. The CDR3 covers 16 residues. Germline CDR1 is LGHDT and CDR2 is YNNKEL (reference sequence). Deletions cut 0 bases from V and 5 bases from J, with 15 bases between. A second PCR, run for roughly 7 to 11 cycles, used a sample-barcoded 5' primer plus a J-beta primer mix. One entry per CDR3 protein, called by TCRdb with MiXCR from the 5' RACE reads. This table has 1.5 million to 2 million distinct CDR3 sequences, about 35% appearing once. This chain joins TRBV3-1 and TRBJ2-3, with D possibly being TRBD2 (6 bases). This TCR derives from a woman aged 25 to 39 in good health. Sequenced: blood. The CDR3 DNA reads TGTGCCAGCAGCCAAGAGAGCGGCTTAGCGGTAGATACGCAGTATTTT. Translating it yields CASSQESGLAVDTQYF.